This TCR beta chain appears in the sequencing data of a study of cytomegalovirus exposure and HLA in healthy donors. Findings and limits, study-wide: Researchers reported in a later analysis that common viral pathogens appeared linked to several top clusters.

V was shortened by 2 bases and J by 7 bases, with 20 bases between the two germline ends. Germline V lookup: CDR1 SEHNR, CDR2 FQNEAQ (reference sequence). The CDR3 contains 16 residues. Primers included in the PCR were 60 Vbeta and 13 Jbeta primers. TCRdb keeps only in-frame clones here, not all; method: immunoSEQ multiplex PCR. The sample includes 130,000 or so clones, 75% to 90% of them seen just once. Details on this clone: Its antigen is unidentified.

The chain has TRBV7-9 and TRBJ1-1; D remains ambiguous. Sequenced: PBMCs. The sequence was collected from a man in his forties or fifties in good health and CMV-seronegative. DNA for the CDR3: TGTGCCAGCAGCTTAAATTCGGCAGAAAGGAGGCTTGAAGCTTTCTTT. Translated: CASSLNSAERRLEAFF.